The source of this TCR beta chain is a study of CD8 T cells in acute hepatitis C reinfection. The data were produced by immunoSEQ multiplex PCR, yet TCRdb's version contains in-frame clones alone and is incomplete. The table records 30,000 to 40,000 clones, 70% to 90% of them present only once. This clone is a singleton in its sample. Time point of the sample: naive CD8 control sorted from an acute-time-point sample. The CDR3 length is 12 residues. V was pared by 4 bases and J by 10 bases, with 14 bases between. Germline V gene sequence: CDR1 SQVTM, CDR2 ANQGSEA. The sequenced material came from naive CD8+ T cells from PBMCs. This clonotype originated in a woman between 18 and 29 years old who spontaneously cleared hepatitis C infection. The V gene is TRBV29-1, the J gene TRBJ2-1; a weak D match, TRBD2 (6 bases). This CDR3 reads CSVARGDVEQFF. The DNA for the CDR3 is TGCAGCGTTGCGCGCGGGGACGTGGAGCAGTTCTTC.